Listed below are T cell receptor beta chains from one sample, sequenced in a study of radiotherapy plus CTLA-4 blockade in lung cancer. TCRdb's table, derived via immunoSEQ multiplex PCR, lists solely in-frame clones and lacks some. Of over 60,000 clones listed, around 87% are singletons. This sample comprised peripheral blood, obtained from a patient treated with radiotherapy plus ipilimumab. Every receptor here comes from a human donor with non-small cell lung cancer who had stable disease on radiotherapy plus ipilimumab. Both conserved end residues are part of each CDR3. D genes are given only for firm matches. Clone sizes are given selectively: once, few, many, or a class where the clone is expanded.

D gene | clone size | J gene | V gene | CDR3 DNA | CDR3 protein
. | . | TRBJ1-2 | TRBV7-6 | TGTGCCAGCAGTATAGACGGAGGCGCGGGCTACACCTTC | CASSIDGGAGYTF
. | . | TRBJ2-3 | TRBV18 | TGTGCCAGCTCACCAGGGAAAGGGTTTACAGATACGCAGTATTTT | CASSPGKGFTDTQYF
TRBD1 | . | TRBJ1-2 | TRBV10-3 | TGTGCCATCAGTGAGGAGGACAGGGCTTGGGGTGGCTACACCTTC | CAISEEDRAWGGYTF
. | once | TRBJ1-1 | TRBV19 | TGTGCCAGTATGGGACACCACGGGAACACTGAAGCTTTCTTT | CASMGHHGNTEAFF
. | . | TRBJ1-6 | TRBV30 | TGTGCCTGGAGGGGGGGCGACCATAATTCACCCCTCCACTTT | CAWRGGDHNSPLHF
TRBD1 | . | TRBJ1-5 | TRBV18 | TGTGCCAGCTCACCTATCCGGGACAGGGGCAATCAGCCCCAGCATTTT | CASSPIRDRGNQPQHF
TRBD1 | . | TRBJ2-7 | TRBV19 | TGTGCCAGTAGTAAAGGGACCGGGACAGGGGCCTACGAGCAGTACTTC | CASSKGTGTGAYEQYF
. | . | TRBJ2-7 | TRBV5-4 | TGTGCCAGCAGCTTGACAGGTTCCCGCGAGCAGTACTTC | CASSLTGSREQYF
. | . | TRBJ2-2 | TRBV7-9 | TGTGCCAGCATCGGGCCCCGAGCCGGGGAGCTGTTTTTT | CASIGPRAGELFF
. | . | TRBJ1-2 | TRBV28 | TGTGCCAGCAGCCCCTGGGGGGGGCGGGGTGGCTACACCTTC | CASSPWGGRGGYTF
. | . | TRBJ2-2 | TRBV5-4 | TGTGCCAGCAACTTGGGCGGAGAGAACACCGGGGAGCTGTTTTTT | CASNLGGENTGELFF
. | . | TRBJ2-7 | TRBV7-2 | TGTGCCAGCAGCTTACTCGGCAGGGCAGAGCAGTACTTC | CASSLLGRAEQYF
TRBD1 | . | TRBJ1-2 | TRBV27 | TGTGCCAGCAGTTCCCCTACCAGACAGGGGATGGAAGCTAACTATGGCTACACCTTC | CASSSPTRQGMEANYGYTF
. | . | TRBJ1-5 | TRBV6-1 | TGTGCCAGCAGTGAAGCGGACCGCTATCAGCCCCAGCATTTT | CASSEADRYQPQHF
. | . | TRBJ1-3 | TRBV14 | TGTGCCAGCAGCCAAGTACAGGGACAAGGAAACACCATATATTTT | CASSQVQGQGNTIYF
TRBD2 | . | TRBJ2-1 | TRBV5-1 | TGCGCCAGCAAATTAGCGGGAAACAATGAGCAGTTCTTC | CASKLAGNNEQFF
. | . | TRBJ2-5 | TRBV6-5 | TGTGCCAGCAGAACTACAGGGTTGGAGACCCAGTACTTC | CASRTTGLETQYF
TRBD2 | . | TRBJ2-3 | TRBV7-8 | TGTGCCAGCAGCTTAATAGCGGGAGCAGATACGCAGTATTTT | CASSLIAGADTQYF
. | . | TRBJ1-4 | TRBV20-1 | TGCAGTGCTATGGACAAAGAAAAACTGTTTTTT | CSAMDKEKLFF
TRBD1 | . | TRBJ1-1 | TRBV9 | TGTGCCAGCAGCTCGCGACAGGGGGCAGGAACTGAAGCTTTCTTT | CASSSRQGAGTEAFF
. | . | TRBJ1-5 | TRBV5-4 | TGTGCCAGCAGCTTCGGGGTAGAGAAACAGCCCCAGCATTTT | CASSFGVEKQPQHF
. | . | TRBJ1-4 | TRBV28 | TGTGCCAGCAGTTTAAAGGGATCAACTAATGAAAAACTGTTTTTT | CASSLKGSTNEKLFF
TRBD2 | . | TRBJ2-1 | TRBV18 | TGTGCCAGCTCACCCGGACTAGCGGGAGTGGGGAATGAGCAGTTCTTC | CASSPGLAGVGNEQFF
. | . | TRBJ1-1 | TRBV19 | TGTGCCAGTAGTACCGGCGGGAACACTGAAGCTTTCTTT | CASSTGGNTEAFF
TRBD1 | . | TRBJ1-1 | TRBV4-1 | TGCGCCAGCAGCCAAGGACAGGGGGCAGACACTGAAGCTTTCTTT | CASSQGQGADTEAFF
TRBD1 | few | TRBJ1-5 | TRBV19 | TGTGCCAGTGGGACAGGGGAGGGCCTTTATAGCAATCAGCCCCAGCATTTT | CASGTGEGLYSNQPQHF
. | . | TRBJ1-1 | TRBV20-1 | TGCAGTGTGTTAATGAACACTGAAGCTTTCTTT | CSVLMNTEAFF
TRBD2 | . | TRBJ2-1 | TRBV10-1 | TGCGCCAGCTCACGGGAGGGGGGTCCCTACTACAATGAGCAGTTCTTC | CASSREGGPYYNEQFF
. | . | TRBJ2-5 | TRBV7-9 | TGTGCCAGCAGAACCGGACTGAACCAAGAGACCCAGTACTTC | CASRTGLNQETQYF
. | . | TRBJ2-1 | TRBV9 | TGTGCCAGCAGCGCTAATCCTATGATTCCCTACAATGAGCAGTTCTTC | CASSANPMIPYNEQFF
. | . | TRBJ2-5 | TRBV5-4 | TGTGCCAGCAGCTTGGGGAGGGAGAGGGCCCAGTACTTC | CASSLGRERAQYF
. | . | TRBJ1-5 | TRBV9 | TGTGCCAGCAGCAGAGAGGGAAGTAGCAATCAGCCCCAGCATTTT | CASSREGSSNQPQHF
. | . | TRBJ1-2 | TRBV28 | TGTGCCAGCAGGGCGCAGGGTGGCTACACCTTC | CASRAQGGYTF
TRBD2 | . | TRBJ2-1 | TRBV2 | TGTGCCAGCAGTGAAGGGACTAGCGGTTATGAGCAGTTCTTC | CASSEGTSGYEQFF
TRBD2 | . | TRBJ2-5 | TRBV2 | TGTGCCAGCAGTGAAACGGCGGGAGGGCCGCTGAAGACCCAGTACTTC | CASSETAGGPLKTQYF
TRBD1 | . | TRBJ2-1 | TRBV6-1 | TGTGCCAGCAGTTCCGGGACAGAACCCTACAATGAGCAGTTCTTC | CASSSGTEPYNEQFF
TRBD2 | . | TRBJ2-7 | TRBV18 | TGTGCCAGCTCCCAGGGACTAGCGGGGTCTATTTCCTACGAGCAGTACTTC | CASSQGLAGSISYEQYF
. | . | TRBJ1-1 | TRBV5-6 | TGTGCCAGCAGCAGAGGCCGGGGGCGAAGGGACACTGAAGCTTTCTTT | CASSRGRGRRDTEAFF
. | . | TRBJ2-7 | TRBV10-1 | TGCGCCAGCAGGGGGTTCTACGAGCAGTACTTC | CASRGFYEQYF
TRBD2 | . | TRBJ2-3 | TRBV5-1 | TGCGCCAGCAGCTTGGAAGCGGGGACAGATACGCAGTATTTT | CASSLEAGTDTQYF
TRBD2 | . | TRBJ2-7 | TRBV5-7 | TGTGCCAGCAGCCTCGGTAGCGGGGGGGCTTCCTACGAGCAGTACTTC | CASSLGSGGASYEQYF